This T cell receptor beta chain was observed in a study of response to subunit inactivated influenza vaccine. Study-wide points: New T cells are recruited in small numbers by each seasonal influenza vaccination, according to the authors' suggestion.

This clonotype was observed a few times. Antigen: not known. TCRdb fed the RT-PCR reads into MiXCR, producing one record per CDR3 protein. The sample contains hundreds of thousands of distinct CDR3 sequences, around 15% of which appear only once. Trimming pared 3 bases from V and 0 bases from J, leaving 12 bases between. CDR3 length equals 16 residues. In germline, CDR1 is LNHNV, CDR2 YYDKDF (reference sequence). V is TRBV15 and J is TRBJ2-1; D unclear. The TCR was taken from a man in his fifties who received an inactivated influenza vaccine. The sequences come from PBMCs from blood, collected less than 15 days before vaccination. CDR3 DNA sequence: TGTGCCACCAGCAGCCCAACAGCATTCTCCTACAATGAGCAGTTCTTC. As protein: CATSSPTAFSYNEQFF. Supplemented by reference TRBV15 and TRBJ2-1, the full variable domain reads DAMVIQNPRYQVTQFGKPVTLSCSQTLNHNVMYWYQQKSSQAPKLLFHYYDKDFNNEADTPDNFQSRRPNTSFCFLDIRSPGLGDTAMYLCATSSPTAFSYNEQFFGPGTRLTVL.